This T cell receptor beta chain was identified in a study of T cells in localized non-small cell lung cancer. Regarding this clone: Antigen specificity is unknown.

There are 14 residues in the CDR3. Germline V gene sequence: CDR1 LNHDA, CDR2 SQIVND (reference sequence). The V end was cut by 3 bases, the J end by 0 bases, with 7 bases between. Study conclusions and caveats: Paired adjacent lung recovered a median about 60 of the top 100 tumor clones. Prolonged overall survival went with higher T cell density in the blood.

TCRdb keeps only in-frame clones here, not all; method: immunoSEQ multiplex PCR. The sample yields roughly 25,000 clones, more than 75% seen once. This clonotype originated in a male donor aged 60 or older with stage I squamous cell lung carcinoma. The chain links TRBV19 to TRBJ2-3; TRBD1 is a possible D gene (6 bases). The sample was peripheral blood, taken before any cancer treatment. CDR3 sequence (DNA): TGTGCCAGTAGTATCGGACAGAGCACAGATACGCAGTATTTT. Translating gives CASSIGQSTDTQYF.